Below are 11 T cell receptor beta chains sequenced from a single sample in a study of blood T cell repertoires in COVID-19. Assay used: immunoSEQ multiplex PCR; TCRdb lists only in-frame clones, some missing. The table records over 200,000 clones, about nine tenths of them present only once. Sample: PBMCs or T cells enriched from blood (not recorded which). The source is a woman aged 25-40 years with acute COVID-19.

The J gene is TRBJ1-5, the V gene TRBV7-2; TRBD1 agrees at 8 bases. V lost 5 bases and J lost 7; bases outside the gene matches: 4. This CDR3 is built from 13 residues. Germline assignment: CDR1 SGHTA and CDR2 FQGNSA. The CDR3: CASSTDREQPQHF. The CDR3 bases are TGTGCCAGCAGCACGGACAGGGAACAGCCCCAGCATTTT.

The chain is built from TRBV4-3 and TRBJ2-7, with D uncertain. This CDR3 comprises 14 residues. Trimming cost V 1 base and J 2 bases, with 9 bases left between them. Germline-derived CDR1 and CDR2 are LGHNA and YSLEER. The CDR3 sequence: CASSQGIETYEQYF. The CDR3 DNA follows: TGCGCCAGCAGCCAAGGTATAGAGACCTACGAGCAGTACTTC.

The chain is built from TRBV2 and TRBJ1-6; 8 bases fit TRBD1. The CDR3 is 12 amino acids. J lost 9 bases, V lost 10 bases, and 5 bases had no gene match. The germline CDR1 and CDR2 sequences are SNHLY and FYNNEI. The CDR3: CAIQGAGSPLHF. The CDR3 DNA is TGTGCCATCCAGGGGGCAGGTTCACCCCTCCACTTT. Full variable domain (outside the CDR3, taken from reference TRBV2 and TRBJ1-6): EPEVTQTPSHQVTQMGQEVILRCVPISNHLYFYWYRQILGQKVEFLVSFYNNEISEKSEIFDDQFSVERPDGSNFTLKIRSTKLEDSAMYFCAIQGAGSPLHFGNGTRLTVT.

This clone was counted between two and nine times. The chain joins TRBV4-3 to TRBJ1-4, with TRBD1 identical over 9 bases. Losses at the gene ends were 1 base for V and 8 bases for J; bases not matched to a gene: 8. There are 16 residues in the CDR3. From germline, CDR1 is LGHNA and CDR2 YSLEER. This chain's CDR3 is CASSQGSGTGSEKLFF. The CDR3 DNA is TGCGCCAGCAGCCAAGGGTCCGGGACAGGGTCGGAAAAACTGTTTTTT.

This clone was seen only a few times. This chain links TRBV6-5 with TRBJ2-4; possible D gene TRBD1, 6 bases. Germline-derived CDR1 and CDR2 are MNHEY and SVGAGI. V was trimmed by 7 bases and J by 3 bases, leaving 13 bases between them. The CDR3 is 14 residues long. The CDR3 is CASKTGRDKNIQYF. DNA of the CDR3: TGTGCCAGCAAGACAGGCAGGGACAAAAACATTCAGTACTTC.

The chain joins TRBV4-3 to TRBJ1-2, with 9 bases aligning to TRBD1. The CDR3 has 17 residues. Unmatched junction bases numbered 11, after V lost 2 bases and J lost 4 bases. Germline loops: CDR1 LGHNA, CDR2 YSLEER. The CDR3: CASSQRTWTGESYGYTF. CDR3 nucleotides: TGCGCCAGCAGCCAACGAACTTGGACAGGGGAGAGCTATGGCTACACCTTC.

The chain links TRBV5-1 to TRBJ2-7; TRBD1 matches at 7 bases. V shed 0 bases and J 0 bases; nucleotides not matched to a gene: 3. The CDR3 loop spans 15 amino acids. Per the germline V gene, CDR1 is SGHRS and CDR2 is YFSETQ. CDR3: CASSLAGQASYEQYF. The CDR3 nucleotides are TGCGCCAGCAGCTTGGCAGGACAGGCCTCCTACGAGCAGTACTTC.

V is TRBV9 and J is TRBJ1-5, with D maybe TRBD1 (6 bases). CDR1 and CDR2 (germline): SGDLS, YYNGEE. CDR3 length equals 13 residues. The V and J ends lost 4 bases and 4 bases respectively, with 9 bases between them. Here the CDR3 DNA reads TGTGCCAGCAGCTTAACAGGGAATCAGCCCCAGCATTTT. The encoded protein is CASSLTGNQPQHF.

This clone was recorded a few times. This chain joins TRBV27 and TRBJ1-1, with a weak D call TRBD1 (6 bases). CDR1 is MNHEY and CDR2 is SMNVEV in the germline V gene (reference sequence). The CDR3 has 14 amino acids. Trimming pared 4 bases from V and 8 bases from J, leaving 17 bases between. The CDR3 loop reads CASSYSLATGEAFF. The CDR3 bases are TGTGCCAGCAGTTACTCACTGGCGACAGGCGAAGCTTTCTTT.

The rearrangement uses TRBV9 and TRBJ2-7; TRBD1 matches at 7 bases. V lost 1 base and J lost 0; bases outside the gene matches: 4. Germline V CDR1 and CDR2: SGDLS, YYNGEE. This CDR3 comprises 15 residues. CDR3 residues: CASSVTQGDSYEQYF. In nucleotides, the CDR3 is TGTGCCAGCAGCGTAACCCAGGGGGACTCCTACGAGCAGTACTTC.

The CDR3 sequence: CASSLTSGGHANTGELFF. DNA of the CDR3: TGCGCCAGCAGCTTGACTAGCGGGGGCCACGCGAACACCGGGGAGCTGTTTTTT. This sequence joins TRBV5-1 and TRBJ2-2; 11 bases agree with TRBD2. The CDR3 covers 18 residues. Germline V gene data show CDR1 as SGHRS and CDR2 as YFSETQ. The trim removed 1 base at V and 0 bases at J, leaving 5 bases unmatched.